These 26 T cell receptor beta chains were sequenced from one sample in a study of cytomegalovirus exposure and HLA in healthy donors. Primers for the PCR totalled 60 Vbeta and 13 Jbeta. Assay: immunoSEQ multiplex PCR; the TCRdb copy retains only in-frame clones and omits some. In all, the sample yields tens of thousands of clones. The sample taken for sequencing was PBMCs. Every receptor here comes from a woman in her thirties in good health and CMV-seropositive.

This chain connects TRBV7-3 to TRBJ2-3; the match to TRBD1 covers 10 bases. This CDR3 spans 15 amino acids. The germline V gene has CDR1 SGHTA and CDR2 FQGTGA. After removal of 3 bases from V and 2 bases from J, the junction contained 2 bases not matched to a gene. CDR3 protein: CASSLGQGNTDTQYF. The DNA for the CDR3 is TGTGCCAGCAGCTTGGGACAGGGGAACACAGATACGCAGTATTTT.

The V gene is TRBV7-2, the J gene TRBJ2-3, with 11 positions matching TRBD2. CDR3 length: 16 residues. Germline trimming cut 1 base from V and 0 bases from J; bases unmatched to any gene: 0. Germline CDR1 SGHTA, CDR2 FQGNSA. Written as DNA, the CDR3 is TGTGCCAGCAGCTTAGGGACTAGCGGGAGCACAGATACGCAGTATTTT. Encoded protein: CASSLGTSGSTDTQYF.

This chain uses TRBV5-1 with TRBJ1-3; 10 positions match TRBD1. From germline, CDR1 is SGHRS and CDR2 YFSETQ. The CDR3 has 17 amino acids. J gave up 2 bases and V 5 bases, and 10 bases lay outside the gene matches. The CDR3 is CASRFGAGTGAGNTIYF. The CDR3 DNA sequence: TGCGCCAGCAGATTTGGTGCCGGGACAGGGGCTGGAAACACCATATATTTT.

V and J are TRBV18 and TRBJ2-7; 7 bases match TRBD1. This CDR3 comprises 13 residues. CDR1 and CDR2 from the germline V gene are KGHSH and LQKENI. The ends lost 6 bases at V and 0 bases at J; junction bases unmatched: 2. CDR3: CASSQGDSYEQYF. CDR3 nucleotides: TGTGCCAGCTCCCAGGGGGACTCCTACGAGCAGTACTTC. The whole variable domain, remainder taken from reference TRBV18 and TRBJ2-7, is NAGVMQNPRHLVRRRGQEARLRCSPMKGHSHVYWYRQLPEEGLKFMVYLQKENIIDESGMPKERFSAEFPKEGPSILRIQQVVRGDSAAYFCASSQGDSYEQYFGPGTRLTVT.

This chain connects TRBV14 to TRBJ1-2, with TRBD1 matching over 9 bases. The V and J ends lost 2 bases and 5 bases, in that order; junction bases with no gene match: 9. Germline assignment: CDR1 SGHDN and CDR2 FVKESK. The CDR3 is 16 amino acids. CDR3 region: CASSQLPGQGRYGYTF. The CDR3 bases are TGTGCCAGCAGCCAACTACCGGGACAGGGTCGGTATGGCTACACCTTC.

J is TRBJ2-1 and V is TRBV7-3; TRBD2 matches 8 bases. The trim removed 5 bases at V and 8 bases at J, leaving 11 bases unmatched. Germline V lookup: CDR1 SGHTA, CDR2 FQGTGA. This CDR3 is 15 amino acids long. The CDR3 DNA is TGTGCCAGCAGCCGGAGAGGGGCTAGCGGGCATGAGCAGTTCTTC. This encodes CASSRRGASGHEQFF. Together with reference TRBV7-3 and TRBJ2-1, the CDR3 gives the full variable domain: GAGVSQTPSNKVTEKGKYVELRCDPISGHTALYWYRQSLGQGPEFLIYFQGTGAADDSGLPNDRFFAVRPEGSVSTLKIQRTERGDSAVYLCASSRRGASGHEQFFGPGTRLTVL.

The chain carries TRBV19 and TRBJ1-2; D ambiguous. Trimming stripped 3 bases from V and 8 bases from J, with 13 bases between. CDR1 and CDR2 (germline): LNHDA, SQIVND (reference sequence). The length of the CDR3 is 13 residues. The CDR3 coding sequence is TGTGCCAGTAGTATGAACCCGGTACGGGGCTACACCTTC. Amino acids: CASSMNPVRGYTF.

The V call is TRBV18, the J call TRBJ2-6; D might be TRBD1 (6 bases). The CDR3 loop spans 16 amino acids. Germline V gene lookup returns CDR1 KGHSH and CDR2 LQKENI. Between the trimmed V and J ends, which lost 6 bases and 7 bases, there was a span of 19 bases. CDR3 protein: CASSHRQGSSANVLTF. The DNA for the CDR3 is TGTGCCAGCTCTCATCGCCAGGGGTCGAGTGCCAACGTCCTGACTTTC.

V gene TRBV6-5 combines with J gene TRBJ2-1; D is possibly TRBD2 (6 bases). CDR3 length: 16 amino acids. The V gene's germline CDR1 is MNHEY and CDR2 SVGAGI. The V end was cut by 0 bases, the J end by 5 bases, with 14 bases between. CDR3 in amino acids: CASSYSNRGADNEQFF. The CDR3 bases are TGTGCCAGCAGTTACTCTAACCGCGGGGCCGACAATGAGCAGTTCTTC.

The rearrangement links TRBV30 to TRBJ2-1; TRBD2 matches 10 bases. Germline-derived CDR1 and CDR2 are GTSNPN and SVGIG (reference sequence). This CDR3 contains 14 residues. J gave up 4 bases and V 5 bases, and 5 bases lay outside the gene matches. CDR3 sequence reads: CAWGSGLAYNEQFF. The CDR3 DNA reads as TGTGCCTGGGGCTCGGGACTAGCGTACAATGAGCAGTTCTTC.

The chain couples TRBV9 to TRBJ1-2; no reliable D call. V lost 0 bases, J lost 2 bases, and 8 bases lay in between. The length of the CDR3 is 14 residues. CDR1 SGDLS and CDR2 YYNGEE come from the germline V gene. The DNA of the CDR3 is TGTGCCAGCAGCGTAGGTAGAAACAACTATGGCTACACCTTC. This gives the protein CASSVGRNNYGYTF.

The chain employs TRBV4-1 and TRBJ2-4; D may be TRBD2 (7 bases). CDR3 length: 14 residues. V was trimmed by 5 bases and J by 7 bases, leaving 15 bases between them. In germline, CDR1 is MGHRA, CDR2 YSYEKL. For the CDR3, the DNA is TGCGCCAGCAGCGCAGGGGAGGGAGGCAACATTCAGTACTTC. Translated, it gives CASSAGEGGNIQYF.

In regard to this clone: The junction and the germline gene differ at one end; a read error may be behind it. V gene TRBV5-6 combines with J gene TRBJ1-4, with 8 bases matching TRBD1. The V gene's germline CDR1 is SGHDT and CDR2 YYEEEE. The CDR3 has 13 residues. DNA for the CDR3: TGTGCCAGCAGCCATGGGCCCGACAGGGGTCAGGATTTT. This codes for CASSHGPDRGQDF. The variable domain in full, completed from reference TRBV5-6 and TRBJ1-4, reads DAGVTQSPTHLIKTRGQQVTLRCSPKSGHDTVSWYQQALGQGPQFIFQYYEEEERQRGNFPDRFSGHQFPNYSSELNVNALLLGDSALYLCASSHGPDRGQDFGSGTQLSVL.

The chain's CDR3 is CASRRTGLPPYGEQYF. CDR3 DNA sequence: TGTGCCAGCAGGAGGACAGGGCTCCCCCCCTATGGCGAGCAGTACTTC. The chain couples TRBV2 to TRBJ2-7; the match to TRBD1 covers 8 bases. The J segment lost 6 bases and the V segment lost 6 bases, leaving 16 bases of the junction unmatched. Per germline, CDR1 SNHLY and CDR2 FYNNEI. This CDR3 contains 16 residues. Full variable domain (missing parts from reference TRBV2 and TRBJ2-7): EPEVTQTPSHQVTQMGQEVILRCVPISNHLYFYWYRQILGQKVEFLVSFYNNEISEKSEIFDDQFSVERPDGSNFTLKIRSTKLEDSAMYFCASRRTGLPPYGEQYFGPGTRLTVT.

This chain uses TRBV4-1 with TRBJ2-5; possibly TRBD2 for D (5 bases). Germline lookup yields CDR1 MGHRA and CDR2 YSYEKL. Trimming left V 4 bases short and J 3 bases short, with 15 bases between. The CDR3 loop spans 15 amino acids. The CDR3: CASSPRGEGEETQYF. The CDR3 bases are TGCGCCAGCAGCCCCCGTGGAGAGGGAGAAGAGACCCAGTACTTC.

The rearrangement links TRBV6-1 to TRBJ1-1, with D possibly being TRBD1 (6 bases). Germline values: CDR1 MNHNS, CDR2 SASEGT. The CDR3 runs 14 residues. V gave up 3 bases and J gave up 8 bases, with 16 bases separating them. The CDR3: CASSELGAPGEAFF. The CDR3 DNA is TGTGCCAGCAGTGAGTTGGGGGCCCCAGGCGAAGCTTTCTTT.

The gene calls are TRBV30 and TRBJ1-2, with D possibly matching TRBD1 (5 bases). CDR1 and CDR2 from the germline V gene are GTSNPN and SVGIG (reference sequence). V gave up 1 base and J gave up 4 bases, with 13 bases separating them. The CDR3 sequence is 14 residues long. The CDR3 bases are TGTGCCTGGAGTGCGGGCCGGGGGATCTATGGCTACACCTTC. This gives the protein CAWSAGRGIYGYTF.

In nucleotides, the CDR3 is TGTGCCAGCAGTTTTGGGACTAGCGGCTACAATGAGCAGTTCTTC. It encodes CASSFGTSGYNEQFF. The chain recombines TRBV6-5 with TRBJ2-1, with 11 bases identical to TRBD2. Germline V gene data show CDR1 as MNHEY and CDR2 as SVGAGI. CDR3 length: 15 amino acids. Trimming cost V 4 bases and J 3 bases; bases outside gene matches: 2.

This chain connects TRBV5-6 to TRBJ1-2, with a possible D match to TRBD1 (5 bases). The V gene's germline CDR1 is SGHDT and CDR2 YYEEEE. V was shortened by 3 bases and J by 5 bases, with 20 bases between the two germline ends. This CDR3 region has 16 residues. CDR3 sequence reads: CASSSIGEGRVYGYTF. CDR3 bases: TGTGCCAGCAGCTCCATCGGGGAGGGGAGGGTATATGGCTACACCTTC.

The chain links TRBV15 to TRBJ1-6; D is undetermined. V lost 0 bases and J 10 bases, leaving 7 bases between the germline ends. This CDR3 spans 13 amino acids. The V gene's germline CDR1 is LNHNV and CDR2 YYDKDF (reference sequence). CDR3 region: CATSRDARSPLHF. For the CDR3, the DNA is TGTGCCACCAGCAGAGATGCGCGGTCACCCCTCCACTTT.

The chain is built from TRBV7-2 and TRBJ2-5, with a tentative D call TRBD2 (6 bases). Germline loops: CDR1 SGHTA, CDR2 FQGNSA. This CDR3 is built from 14 residues. V gave up 5 bases and J gave up 3 bases, with 13 bases separating them. CDR3 coding DNA: TGTGCCAGCAGCACTCAGCGGGCGAAAGAGACCCAGTACTTC. It is translated as CASSTQRAKETQYF.

The rearrangement uses TRBV18 and TRBJ2-3; 10 bases match TRBD1. CDR3 length: 17 residues. Trimming removed 0 bases from V and 3 bases from J; junction bases left unmatched: 6. Germline CDR1 is KGHSH and CDR2 is LQKENI. The CDR3 loop is CASSPPVGDRGTDTQYF. Here the CDR3 DNA reads TGTGCCAGCTCACCACCGGTAGGGGACAGGGGAACAGATACGCAGTATTTT.

This chain links TRBV4-2 with TRBJ2-1, with 12 bases that match TRBD1. Germline V gene sequence: CDR1 LGHNA, CDR2 YNFKEQ. This CDR3 region has 17 residues. V dropped 0 bases and J dropped 6; count of bases not matched to a gene: 6. CDR3 region: CASSQEVGQGALNEQFF. The CDR3 bases are TGTGCCAGCAGCCAAGAGGTGGGACAGGGGGCCCTCAATGAGCAGTTCTTC.

This chain joins TRBV6-4 and TRBJ1-2; tentatively, D is TRBD1 (5 bases). The CDR3 sequence is 17 residues long. Germline V gene lookup returns CDR1 MRHNA and CDR2 SNTAGT. With 2 bases removed from V and 6 bases from J, the gap between germline ends came to 22 bases. CDR3 sequence: CASSDPRGGTGFHGYTF. For the CDR3, the DNA is TGTGCCAGCAGTGACCCCAGAGGTGGAACAGGATTTCATGGCTACACCTTC.

The gene calls are TRBV7-8 and TRBJ2-7; D is uncertain. Germline V lookup: CDR1 SGHVS, CDR2 FQNEAQ. Deletions cut 2 bases from V and 4 bases from J, with 9 bases between. This CDR3 has 13 residues. This chain's CDR3 is CASSLKLEYEQYF. DNA for the CDR3: TGTGCCAGCAGCTTAAAATTAGAATACGAGCAGTACTTC.

On this clone: The sample carries other DNA sequences with the same CDR3. The chain employs TRBV6-1 and TRBJ2-1; D unresolved. V was trimmed by 6 bases and J by 4 bases, leaving 10 bases between them. Germline CDR1 is MNHNS and CDR2 is SASEGT. CDR3 size: 13 residues. In nucleotides, the CDR3 is TGTGCCAGCAGACCCCTAGGATACAATGAGCAGTTCTTC. This sequence encodes CASRPLGYNEQFF.